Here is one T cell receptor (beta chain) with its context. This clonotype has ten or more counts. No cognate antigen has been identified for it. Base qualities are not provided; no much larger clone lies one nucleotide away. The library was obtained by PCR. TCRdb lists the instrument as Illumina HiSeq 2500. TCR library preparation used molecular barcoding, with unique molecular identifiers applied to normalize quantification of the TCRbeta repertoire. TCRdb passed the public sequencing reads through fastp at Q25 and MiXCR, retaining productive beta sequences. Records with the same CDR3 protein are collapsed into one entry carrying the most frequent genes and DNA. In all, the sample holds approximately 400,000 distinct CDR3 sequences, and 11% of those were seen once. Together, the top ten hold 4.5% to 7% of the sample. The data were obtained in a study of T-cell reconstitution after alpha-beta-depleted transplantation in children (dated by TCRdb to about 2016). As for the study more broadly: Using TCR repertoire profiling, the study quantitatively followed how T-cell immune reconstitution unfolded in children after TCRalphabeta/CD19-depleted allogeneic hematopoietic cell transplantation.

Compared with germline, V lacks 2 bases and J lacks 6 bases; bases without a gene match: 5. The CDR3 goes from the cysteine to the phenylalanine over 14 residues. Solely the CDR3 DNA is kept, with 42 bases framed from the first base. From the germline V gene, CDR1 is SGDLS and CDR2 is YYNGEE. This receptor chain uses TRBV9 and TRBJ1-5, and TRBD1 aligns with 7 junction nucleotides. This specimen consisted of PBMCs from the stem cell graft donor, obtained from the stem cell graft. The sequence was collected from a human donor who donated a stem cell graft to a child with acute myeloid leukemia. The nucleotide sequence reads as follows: TGTGCCAGCAGCGTTAACCAGGGGGGTCAGCCCCAGCATTTT. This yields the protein CASSVNQGGQPQHF.